This TCR beta chain was identified during a study of T cell responses to AZD1222 COVID-19 vaccine. Only a few counts were recorded for this clone. Germline-derived CDR1 and CDR2 are SNHLY and FYNNEI. With 6 bases removed from V and 3 bases from J, the gap between germline ends came to 5 bases. The CDR3 loop spans 11 amino acids. Only in-frame clones appear in the TCRdb table, and some are missing; sequencing was by immunoSEQ multiplex PCR. The table lists about 170,000 clones, around 91% of them singletons. The rearrangement uses TRBV2 and TRBJ2-5; D unresolved. Source: peripheral blood, taken on day 0 of AZD1222 vaccination. The source is an adult in good health. The CDR3 DNA sequence: TGTGCCAGCAGACAGAAAGAGACCCAGTACTTC. Encoded protein: CASRQKETQYF.